What follows describes a single TCR beta chain. Antigen unknown. The study ran its PCR with 60 Vbeta and 13 Jbeta primers. Repertoires were generated with immunoSEQ multiplex PCR, while TCRdb's copy carries only in-frame clones and drops some. The table lists around 100,000 clones, about 75% of them singletons, with 10% in the top ten. The germline gives CDR1 MGHRA, CDR2 YSYEKL. J lost 7 bases, V lost 2 bases, and 9 bases had no gene match. The CDR3 loop spans 16 amino acids. This sample was taken from a study of cytomegalovirus exposure and HLA in healthy donors. General study findings and limits: Relative to equally common others, HLA-associated TCR beta chains showed greater clonal expansion in a later analysis. For most subjects, TCR beta sequences were reported to predict HLA-A and HLA-B alleles with accuracy. Reportedly, cytomegalovirus status was diagnosed with high sensitivity and specificity.

The TCR comes from a man in his fifties or sixties in good health and CMV-seronegative. Sequencing was performed on PBMCs. J is TRBJ2-2 and V is TRBV4-1, with 8 bases identical to TRBD1. Written as DNA, the CDR3 is TGCGCCAGCAGCCAACTACAGGGGGTTGGGGTCGGGGAGCTGTTTTTT. This encodes CASSQLQGVGVGELFF.